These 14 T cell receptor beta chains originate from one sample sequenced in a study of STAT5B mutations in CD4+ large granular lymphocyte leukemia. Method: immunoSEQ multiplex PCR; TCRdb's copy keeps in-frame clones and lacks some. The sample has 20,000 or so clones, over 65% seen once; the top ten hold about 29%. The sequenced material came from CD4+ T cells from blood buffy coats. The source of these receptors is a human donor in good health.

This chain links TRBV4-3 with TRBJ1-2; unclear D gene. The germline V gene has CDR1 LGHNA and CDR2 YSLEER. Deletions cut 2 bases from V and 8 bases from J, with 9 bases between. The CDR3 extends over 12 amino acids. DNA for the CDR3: TGCGCCAGCAGCCAACGTTATGAGGGCTACACCTTC. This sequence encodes CASSQRYEGYTF.

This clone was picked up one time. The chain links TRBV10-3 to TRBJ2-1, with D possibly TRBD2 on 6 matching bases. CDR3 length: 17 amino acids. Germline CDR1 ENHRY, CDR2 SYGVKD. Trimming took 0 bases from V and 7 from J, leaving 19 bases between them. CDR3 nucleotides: TGTGCCATCAGTGAGTCTGGTTCGGGGACCGCGGGAAATGAGCAGTTCTTC. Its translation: CAISESGSGTAGNEQFF.

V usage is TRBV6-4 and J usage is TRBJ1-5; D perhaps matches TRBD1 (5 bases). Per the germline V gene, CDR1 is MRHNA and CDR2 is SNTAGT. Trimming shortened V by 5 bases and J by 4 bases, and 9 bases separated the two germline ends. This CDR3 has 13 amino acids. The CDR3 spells CASSRDGNQPQHF. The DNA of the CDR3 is TGTGCCAGCAGTCGGGACGGTAATCAGCCCCAGCATTTT.

The CDR3 coding sequence is TGTGCCAGCTCCAGCCAGGTGGAGACCCAGTACTTC. Translating gives CASSSQVETQYF. The V call is TRBV18, the J call TRBJ2-5; D not certain. Deletions cut 6 bases from V and 5 bases from J, with 10 bases between. Germline V CDR1 and CDR2: KGHSH, LQKENI. CDR3 length: 12 residues. The complete variable domain, with remaining parts taken from reference TRBV18 and TRBJ2-5, reads NAGVMQNPRHLVRRRGQEARLRCSPMKGHSHVYWYRQLPEEGLKFMVYLQKENIIDESGMPKERFSAEFPKEGPSILRIQQVVRGDSAAYFCASSSQVETQYFGPGTRLLVL.

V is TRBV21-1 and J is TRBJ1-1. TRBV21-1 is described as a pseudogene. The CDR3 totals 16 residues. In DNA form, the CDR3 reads TGTGCCAGCAGCAAAGCCCGACGGAGGATGAACACTGAAGCTTTCTTT. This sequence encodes CASSKARRRMNTEAFF.

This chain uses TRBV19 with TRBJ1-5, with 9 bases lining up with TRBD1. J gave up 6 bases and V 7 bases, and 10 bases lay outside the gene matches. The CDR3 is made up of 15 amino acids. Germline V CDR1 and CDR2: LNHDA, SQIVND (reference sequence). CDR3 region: CASTIPGQGTQPQHF. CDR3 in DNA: TGTGCCAGTACCATCCCGGGACAGGGAACTCAGCCCCAGCATTTT.

The CDR3 DNA follows: TGCGCCAGCAGCTTGGAGGGGGATAATTCACCCCTCCACTTT. Encoded protein: CASSLEGDNSPLHF. The chain has TRBV5-1 and TRBJ1-6; D may be TRBD1 (6 bases). Looked up from germline, CDR1 is SGHRS and CDR2 is YFSETQ. Between the trimmed V and J ends, which lost 0 bases and 5 bases, there was a span of 6 bases. The CDR3 is 14 amino acids. Based on the CDR3 plus reference TRBV5-1 and TRBJ1-6, the full variable domain is KAGVTQTPRYLIKTRGQQVTLSCSPISGHRSVSWYQQTPGQGLQFLFEYFSETQRNKGNFPGRFSGRQFSNSRSEMNVSTLELGDSALYLCASSLEGDNSPLHFGNGTRLTVT.

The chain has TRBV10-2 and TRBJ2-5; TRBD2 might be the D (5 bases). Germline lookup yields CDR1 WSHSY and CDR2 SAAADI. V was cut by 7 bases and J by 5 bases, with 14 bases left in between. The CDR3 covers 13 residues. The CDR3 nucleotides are TGCGCCAGCAACCCCCGGGGAGAGGAGACCCAGTACTTC. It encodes CASNPRGEETQYF.

CDR3 amino acids: CASSLRRPADTQYF. The DNA of the CDR3 is TGTGCCAGCAGCTTAAGGAGGCCGGCAGATACGCAGTATTTT. The chain is built from TRBV7-3 and TRBJ2-3, with D perhaps matching TRBD2 (5 bases). This CDR3 has 14 amino acids. From germline, CDR1 is SGHTA and CDR2 FQGTGA. Trimming took 1 base from V and 4 from J, leaving 9 bases between them.

This CDR3 is CASSQEGRSEAFF. Here the CDR3 DNA reads TGTGCCAGCAGCCAAGAAGGGAGGTCTGAAGCTTTCTTT. V and J are TRBV14 and TRBJ1-1; D call uncertain. The CDR3 has 13 amino acids. Deletions cut 0 bases from V and 6 bases from J, with 8 bases between. The germline CDR1 and CDR2 sequences are SGHDN and FVKESK.

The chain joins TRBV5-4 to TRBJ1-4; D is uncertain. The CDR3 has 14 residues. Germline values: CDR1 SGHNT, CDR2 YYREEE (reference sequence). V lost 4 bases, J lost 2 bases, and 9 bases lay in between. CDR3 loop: CASSQMGTNEKLFF. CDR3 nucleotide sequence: TGTGCCAGCAGCCAGATGGGTACTAATGAAAAACTGTTTTTT.

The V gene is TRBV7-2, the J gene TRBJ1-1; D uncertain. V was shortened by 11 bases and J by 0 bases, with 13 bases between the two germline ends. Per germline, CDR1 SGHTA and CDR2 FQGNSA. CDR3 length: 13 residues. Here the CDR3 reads CAGANLVNTEAFF. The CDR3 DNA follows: TGTGCCGGCGCCAACTTAGTGAACACTGAAGCTTTCTTT.

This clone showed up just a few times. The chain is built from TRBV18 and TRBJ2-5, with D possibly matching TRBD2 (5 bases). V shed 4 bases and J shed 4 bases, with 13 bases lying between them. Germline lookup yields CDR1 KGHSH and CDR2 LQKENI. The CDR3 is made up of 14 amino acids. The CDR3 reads CASSLGGTRETQYF. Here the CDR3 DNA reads TGTGCCAGCTCACTTGGAGGCACCAGAGAGACCCAGTACTTC.

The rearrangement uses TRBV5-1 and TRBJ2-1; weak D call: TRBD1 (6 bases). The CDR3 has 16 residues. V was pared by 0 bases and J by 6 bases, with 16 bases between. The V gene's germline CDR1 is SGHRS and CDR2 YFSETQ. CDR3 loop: CASSLAAGTTGNEQFF. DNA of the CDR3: TGCGCCAGCAGCTTGGCGGCCGGGACAACCGGCAATGAGCAGTTCTTC. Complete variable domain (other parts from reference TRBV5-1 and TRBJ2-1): KAGVTQTPRYLIKTRGQQVTLSCSPISGHRSVSWYQQTPGQGLQFLFEYFSETQRNKGNFPGRFSGRQFSNSRSEMNVSTLELGDSALYLCASSLAAGTTGNEQFFGPGTRLTVL.